The sequence of this T cell receptor beta chain was determined in a study of tumor and adjacent non-tumor tissue in lung cancer. Study as a whole: There were about 12 adenocarcinoma, a couple of squamous cell carcinoma and 1 small cell lung cancer cases.

This clonotype occurred many times. At one end, the junction sequence differs from germline, possibly due to a read error. RNA was extracted from bulk tissue without any cell sorting. Distant lung tissue was collected more than 3 cm away from the tumor edge. Germline CDR1 is MNHNY and CDR2 is SVGAGI (reference sequence). The CDR3 is 16 amino acids. Three rounds of nested PCR, following a modified ARM-PCR protocol, produced the TCRbeta library. TCRdb reprocessed the multiplex PCR reads with MiXCR, giving one entry per CDR3 protein. There are tens of thousands of distinct CDR3 sequences in the sample; around 67% occur only once, and about 20% lies in the top ten.

The rearrangement joins TRBV6-6 to TRBJ1-5; 7 nucleotides agree with TRBD1. The TCR comes from a woman aged 40 to 50 with non-small cell lung cancer. Sequencing was done on a sample of distant non-tumor lung tissue. CDR3 bases: TGTGTCAGCAAGAGACTACAGGGGAGTAGCAATCAGCCCCAGCATTTT. Its protein is CVSKRLQGSSNQPQHF.